This T cell receptor (beta chain) derives from a study of T cell changes during pregnancy in multiple sclerosis. Data came from immunoSEQ multiplex PCR; TCRdb stores just in-frame clones and leaves some out. The data contain around 74,000 clones, 88% of them seen just once; the ten biggest clones take up less than 3.5%. The sequences come from peripheral blood, collected before pregnancy. The TCR was taken from a female donor with multiple sclerosis, enrolled in a pregnancy study.

The CDR3 DNA reads TGCGCCAGCAGCTTGGATGGGGGGATCTATGGCTACACCTTC. Protein: CASSLDGGIYGYTF. The chain joins TRBV5-1 to TRBJ1-2; TRBD1 might be the D (5 bases). The germline gives CDR1 SGHRS, CDR2 YFSETQ. The CDR3 has 14 amino acids. Trimming cost V 0 bases and J 4 bases, with 10 bases left between them.